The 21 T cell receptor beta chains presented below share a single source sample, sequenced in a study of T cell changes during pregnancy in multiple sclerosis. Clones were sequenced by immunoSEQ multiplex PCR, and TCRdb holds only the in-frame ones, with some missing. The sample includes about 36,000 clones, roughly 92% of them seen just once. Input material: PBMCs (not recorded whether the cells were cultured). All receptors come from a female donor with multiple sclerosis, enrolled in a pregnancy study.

CDR3 amino acids: CASSLGGSTEAFF. The CDR3 region has the DNA TGCGCCAGCAGCTTGGGGGGGTCCACTGAAGCTTTCTTT. This chain joins TRBV5-1 and TRBJ1-1, with D perhaps TRBD1 (5 bases). Trimming shortened V by 0 bases and J by 4 bases, and 7 bases separated the two germline ends. This CDR3 is built from 13 residues. In germline, CDR1 is SGHRS, CDR2 YFSETQ.

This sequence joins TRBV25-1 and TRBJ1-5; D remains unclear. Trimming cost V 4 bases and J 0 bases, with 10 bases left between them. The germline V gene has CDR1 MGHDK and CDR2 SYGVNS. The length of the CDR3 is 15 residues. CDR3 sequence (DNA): TGTGCCAGCAGTGGTGGAGACTATAGCAATCAGCCCCAGCATTTT. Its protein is CASSGGDYSNQPQHF.

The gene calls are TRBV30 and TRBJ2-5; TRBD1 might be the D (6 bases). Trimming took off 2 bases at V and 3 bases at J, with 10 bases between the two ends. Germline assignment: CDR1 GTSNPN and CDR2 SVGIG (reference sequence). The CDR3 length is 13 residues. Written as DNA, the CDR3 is TGTGCCTGGAGTCCAGGGGTTGAAGAGACCCAGTACTTC. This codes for CAWSPGVEETQYF. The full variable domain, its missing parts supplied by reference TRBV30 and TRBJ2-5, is SQTIHQWPATLVQPVGSPLSLECTVEGTSNPNLYWYRQAAGRGLQLLFYSVGIGQISSEVPQNLSASRPQDRQFILSSKKLLLSDSGFYLCAWSPGVEETQYFGPGTRLLVL.

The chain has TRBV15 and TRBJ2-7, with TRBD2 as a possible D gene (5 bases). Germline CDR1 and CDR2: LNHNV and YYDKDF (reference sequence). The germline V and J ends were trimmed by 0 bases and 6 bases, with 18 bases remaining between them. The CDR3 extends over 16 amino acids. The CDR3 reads CATSRDRVRAPFEQYF. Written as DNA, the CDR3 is TGTGCCACCAGCAGAGATCGGGTGAGGGCCCCGTTCGAGCAGTACTTC.

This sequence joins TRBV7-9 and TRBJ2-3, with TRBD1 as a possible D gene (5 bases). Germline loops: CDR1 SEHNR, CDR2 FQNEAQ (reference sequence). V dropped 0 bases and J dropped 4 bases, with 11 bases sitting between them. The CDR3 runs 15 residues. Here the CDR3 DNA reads TGTGCCAGCAGCTTAGCAGGGGTGGTGGCAGATACGCAGTATTTT. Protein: CASSLAGVVADTQYF.

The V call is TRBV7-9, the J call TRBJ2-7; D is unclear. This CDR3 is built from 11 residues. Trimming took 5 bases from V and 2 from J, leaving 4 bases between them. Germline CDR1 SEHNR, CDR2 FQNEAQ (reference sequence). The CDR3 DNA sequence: TGTGCCAGCAGCCTAACCTACGAGCAGTACTTC. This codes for CASSLTYEQYF.

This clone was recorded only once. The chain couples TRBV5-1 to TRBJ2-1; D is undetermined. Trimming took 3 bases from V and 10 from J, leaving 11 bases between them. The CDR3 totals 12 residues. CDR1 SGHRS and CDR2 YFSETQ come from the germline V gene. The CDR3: CASSSPRDEQFF. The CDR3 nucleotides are TGCGCCAGCAGCTCTCCCCGTGACGAGCAGTTCTTC.

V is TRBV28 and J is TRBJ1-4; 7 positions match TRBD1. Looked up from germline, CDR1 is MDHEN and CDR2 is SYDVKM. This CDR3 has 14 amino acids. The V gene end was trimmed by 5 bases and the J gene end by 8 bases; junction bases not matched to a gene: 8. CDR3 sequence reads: CASSIRVQGEKLFF. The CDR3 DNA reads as TGTGCCAGCAGTATCAGGGTACAGGGGGAAAAACTGTTTTTT.

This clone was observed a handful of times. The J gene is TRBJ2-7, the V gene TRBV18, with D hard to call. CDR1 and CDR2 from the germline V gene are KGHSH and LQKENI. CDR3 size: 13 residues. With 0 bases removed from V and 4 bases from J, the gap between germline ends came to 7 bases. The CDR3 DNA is TGTGCCAGCTCACCACCCCCCGGGTACGAGCAGTACTTC. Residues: CASSPPPGYEQYF.

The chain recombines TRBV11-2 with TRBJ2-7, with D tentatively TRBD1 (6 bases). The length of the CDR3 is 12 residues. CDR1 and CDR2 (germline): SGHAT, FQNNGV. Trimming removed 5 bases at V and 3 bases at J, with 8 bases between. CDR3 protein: CASSVQGYEQYF. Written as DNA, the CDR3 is TGTGCCAGCAGCGTACAGGGCTACGAGCAGTACTTC.

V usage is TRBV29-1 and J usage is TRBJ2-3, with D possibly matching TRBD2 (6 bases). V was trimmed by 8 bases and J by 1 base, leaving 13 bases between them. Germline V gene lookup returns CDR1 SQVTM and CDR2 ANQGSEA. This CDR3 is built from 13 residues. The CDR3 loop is CSIRRAGTDTQYF. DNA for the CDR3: TGCAGCATTCGGAGGGCTGGCACAGATACGCAGTATTTT.

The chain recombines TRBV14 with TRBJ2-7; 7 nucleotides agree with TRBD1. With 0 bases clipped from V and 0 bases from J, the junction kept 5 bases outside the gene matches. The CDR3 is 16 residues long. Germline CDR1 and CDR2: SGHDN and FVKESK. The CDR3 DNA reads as TGTGCCAGCAGCCAAGATTGGGGACAGCACTCCTACGAGCAGTACTTC. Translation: CASSQDWGQHSYEQYF.

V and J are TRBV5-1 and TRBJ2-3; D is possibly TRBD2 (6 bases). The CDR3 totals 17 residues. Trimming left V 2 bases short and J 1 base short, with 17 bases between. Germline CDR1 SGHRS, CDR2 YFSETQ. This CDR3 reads CASSFTREISGTDTQYF. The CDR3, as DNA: TGCGCCAGCAGCTTTACTCGGGAGATTAGTGGCACAGATACGCAGTATTTT.

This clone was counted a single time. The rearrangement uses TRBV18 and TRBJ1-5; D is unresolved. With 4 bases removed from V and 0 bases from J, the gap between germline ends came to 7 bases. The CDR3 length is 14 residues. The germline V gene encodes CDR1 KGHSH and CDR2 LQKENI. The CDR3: CASSQEDSNQPQHF. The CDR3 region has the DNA TGTGCCAGCTCACAGGAGGATAGCAATCAGCCCCAGCATTTT.

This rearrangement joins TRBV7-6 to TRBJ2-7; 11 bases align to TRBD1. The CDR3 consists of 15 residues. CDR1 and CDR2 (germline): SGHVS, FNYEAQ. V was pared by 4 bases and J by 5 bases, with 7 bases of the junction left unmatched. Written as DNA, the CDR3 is TGTGCCAGCAGCTGGCGGTCGGGACAGGGGGACGAGCAGTACTTC. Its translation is CASSWRSGQGDEQYF. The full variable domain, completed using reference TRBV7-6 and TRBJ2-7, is GAGVSQSPRYKVTKRGQDVALRCDPISGHVSLYWYRQALGQGPEFLTYFNYEAQQDKSGLPNDRFSAERPEGSISTLTIQRTEQRDSAMYRCASSWRSGQGDEQYFGPGTRLTVT.

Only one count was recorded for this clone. The CDR3 region has the DNA TGCGCCAGCAGCTTGGCCGAGAGGAGCACAGATACGCAGTATTTT. This sequence encodes CASSLAERSTDTQYF. The rearrangement links TRBV5-1 to TRBJ2-3, with no clear D. The CDR3 is 15 residues long. V was shortened by 0 bases and J by 0 bases, with 8 bases between the two germline ends. Per germline, CDR1 SGHRS and CDR2 YFSETQ.

The CDR3 sequence: CASSEGTGADTQYF. Here the CDR3 DNA reads TGCGCCAGCAGTGAGGGGACAGGGGCCGATACGCAGTATTTT. The chain has TRBV10-1 and TRBJ2-3; 10 bases fit TRBD1. Germline loops: CDR1 WNHNN, CDR2 SYGVQD (reference sequence). The CDR3 has 14 amino acids. V trimming: 2 bases; J trimming: 6 bases; junction bases outside the gene matches: 2.

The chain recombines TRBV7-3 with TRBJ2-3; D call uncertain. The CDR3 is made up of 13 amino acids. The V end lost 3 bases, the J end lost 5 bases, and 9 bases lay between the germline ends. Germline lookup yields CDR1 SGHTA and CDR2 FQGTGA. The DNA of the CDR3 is TGTGCCAGCAGCTTCCGCAGAGGAGATACGCAGTATTTT. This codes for CASSFRRGDTQYF. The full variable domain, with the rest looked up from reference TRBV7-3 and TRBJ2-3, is GAGVSQTPSNKVTEKGKYVELRCDPISGHTALYWYRQSLGQGPEFLIYFQGTGAADDSGLPNDRFFAVRPEGSVSTLKIQRTERGDSAVYLCASSFRRGDTQYFGPGTRLTVL.

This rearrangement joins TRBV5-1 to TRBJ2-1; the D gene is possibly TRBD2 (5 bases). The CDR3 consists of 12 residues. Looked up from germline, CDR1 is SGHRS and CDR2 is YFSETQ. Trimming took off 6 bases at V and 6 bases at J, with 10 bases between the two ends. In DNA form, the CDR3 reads TGCGCCAGCAACGGGAACTCCAATGAGCAGTTCTTC. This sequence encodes CASNGNSNEQFF.

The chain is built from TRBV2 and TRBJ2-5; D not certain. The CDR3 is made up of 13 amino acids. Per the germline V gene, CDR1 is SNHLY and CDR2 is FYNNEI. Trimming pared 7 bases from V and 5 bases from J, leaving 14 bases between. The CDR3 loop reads CASTLTTQETQYF. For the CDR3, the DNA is TGTGCCAGCACATTAACGACCCAGGAGACCCAGTACTTC. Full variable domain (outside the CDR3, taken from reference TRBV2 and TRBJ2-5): EPEVTQTPSHQVTQMGQEVILRCVPISNHLYFYWYRQILGQKVEFLVSFYNNEISEKSEIFDDQFSVERPDGSNFTLKIRSTKLEDSAMYFCASTLTTQETQYFGPGTRLLVL.

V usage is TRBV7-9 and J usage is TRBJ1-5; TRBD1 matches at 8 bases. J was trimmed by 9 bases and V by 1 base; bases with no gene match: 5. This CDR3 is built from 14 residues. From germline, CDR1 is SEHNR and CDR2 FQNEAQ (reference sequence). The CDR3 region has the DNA TGTGCCAGCAGCTTAGGGGACAGGCCTTGGCCCCAGCATTTT. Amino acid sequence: CASSLGDRPWPQHF.